The clone carrying this T cell receptor beta chain turned up a few times. Its target is unknown. Trimming took 1 base from V and 5 from J, leaving 14 bases between them. The CDR3 is 16 residues long. Germline V gives CDR1 SGHVS, CDR2 FNYEAQ. The data originate from a study of Graves' ophthalmopathy and Graves' hyperthyroidism. Findings and caveats of the study: Blood was where most expanded thyroid clonotypes above 0.001 frequency also turned up. Sensitivity of roughly 88% and specificity of almost 83% were achieved when a 13-signature model separated ophthalmopathy from stable hyperthyroidism.

RNA transcripts yielded amplified TCR beta CDR3 regions. After a first-round RT-PCR with HTBI primers, a second-round multiplex PCR was run. One entry per CDR3 protein, called by TCRdb with MiXCR from the multiplex PCR reads. The table shows about 1.1 million distinct CDR3 sequences, with 36% occurring only once. The clonotype was recovered from an adult man with Graves' hyperthyroidism. The source material was peripheral blood or thyroid tissue (not recorded which). The rearrangement joins TRBV7-6 to TRBJ2-2; D might be TRBD1 (6 bases). The CDR3 DNA follows: TGTGCCAGCAGCTTAGGGCAGGGGAGAATAACCGGGGAGCTGTTTTTT. Amino acids: CASSLGQGRITGELFF. Variable domain in full (rest from reference TRBV7-6 and TRBJ2-2): GAGVSQSPRYKVTKRGQDVALRCDPISGHVSLYWYRQALGQGPEFLTYFNYEAQQDKSGLPNDRFSAERPEGSISTLTIQRTEQRDSAMYRCASSLGQGRITGELFFGEGSRLTVL.